This T cell receptor beta chain was obtained from a study of blood T cell repertoires in COVID-19. The repertoire was sequenced with immunoSEQ multiplex PCR; TCRdb's copy has only in-frame clones and lacks some. The sample includes fewer than 300,000 clones, approximately 89% of them seen just once. V gave up 0 bases and J gave up 1 base, with 10 bases separating them. Germline CDR1 reads LGHNA; CDR2 reads YSLEER. The CDR3 spans 16 residues. The receptor was derived from a woman between 40 and 55 years old with acute COVID-19. Sequencing used PBMCs or T cells enriched from blood (not recorded which). J is TRBJ2-1 and V is TRBV4-3; possible D gene TRBD2, 5 bases. The CDR3 DNA is TGCGCCAGCAGCCAAGAACCGAGCGGATCCTACAATGAGCAGTTCTTC. Amino acid sequence: CASSQEPSGSYNEQFF.